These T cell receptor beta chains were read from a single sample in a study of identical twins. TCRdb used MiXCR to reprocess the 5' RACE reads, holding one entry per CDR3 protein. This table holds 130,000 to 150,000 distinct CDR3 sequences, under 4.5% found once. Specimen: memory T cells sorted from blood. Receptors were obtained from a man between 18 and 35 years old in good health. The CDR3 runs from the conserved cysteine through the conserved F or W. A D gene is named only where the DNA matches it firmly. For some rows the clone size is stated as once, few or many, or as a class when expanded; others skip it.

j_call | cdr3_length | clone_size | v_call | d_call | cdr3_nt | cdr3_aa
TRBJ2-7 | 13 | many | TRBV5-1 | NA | TGCGCCAGCAGCTCCCGAACAGGTTACGAGCAGTACTTC | CASSSRTGYEQYF
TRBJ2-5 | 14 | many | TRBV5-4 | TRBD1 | TGTGCCAGCAGCTTGGAACAGGGGGCGGAGACCCAGTACTTC | CASSLEQGAETQYF
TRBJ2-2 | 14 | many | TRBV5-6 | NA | TGTGCCAGCAGCTTGGTGCTTAACACCGGGGAGCTGTTTTTT | CASSLVLNTGELFF
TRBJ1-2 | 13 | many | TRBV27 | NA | TGTGCCAGCAGTTTATCATCGGTGGTGGGCTACACCTTC | CASSLSSVVGYTF
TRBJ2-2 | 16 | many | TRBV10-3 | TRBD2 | TGTGCCATCAGTGCCGTACTAGCGGGAGAAGGCGGGGAGCTGTTTTTT | CAISAVLAGEGGELFF
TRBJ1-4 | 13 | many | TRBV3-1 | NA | TGTGCCAGCAGCCAAGCGGGAGGTGAAAAACTGTTTTTT | CASSQAGGEKLFF
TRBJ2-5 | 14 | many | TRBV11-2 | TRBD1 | TGTGCCAGCAGCTTCCACAGGGGCGGAGAGACCCAGTACTTC | CASSFHRGGETQYF
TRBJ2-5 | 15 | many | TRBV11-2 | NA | TGTGCCAGCAGCTTAGAGGGGGGGCACGAGGAGACCCAGTACTTC | CASSLEGGHEETQYF
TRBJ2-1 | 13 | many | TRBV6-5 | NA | TGTGCCAGCAGTTGGGACTCCTACAATGAGCAGTTCTTC | CASSWDSYNEQFF
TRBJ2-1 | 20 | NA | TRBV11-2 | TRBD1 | TGTGCCAGCAGCTTAGGCGGGGGACAGGGTGAAATCGGCGAAATTGAGGAGCAGTTCTTC | CASSLGGGQGEIGEIEEQFF
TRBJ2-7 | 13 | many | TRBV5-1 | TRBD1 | TGCGCCAGCAGCTTAGACAGGGTTGGCGAGCAGTACTTC | CASSLDRVGEQYF
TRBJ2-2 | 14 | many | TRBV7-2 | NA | TGTGCCAGCAGCCCGGGCCGAGCAGGCCGGGAGCTGTTTTTT | CASSPGRAGRELFF
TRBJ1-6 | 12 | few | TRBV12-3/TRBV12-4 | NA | TGTGCCAGCAGTCACGGAAATTCACCCCTCCACTTT | CASSHGNSPLHF
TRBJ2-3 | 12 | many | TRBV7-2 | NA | TGTGCCAGCCAAAAAAGCACAGATACGCAGTATTTT | CASQKSTDTQYF
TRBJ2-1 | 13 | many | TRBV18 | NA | TGTGCCAGCTCACCAGACCTAGCAGATGAGCAGTTCTTC | CASSPDLADEQFF
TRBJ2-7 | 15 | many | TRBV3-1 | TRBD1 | TGTGCCAGCAAAGAAACTGGGACAGGGAGCTACGAGCAGTACTTC | CASKETGTGSYEQYF
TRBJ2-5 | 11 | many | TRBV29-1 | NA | TGCAGCGTCGGCGCCCGCGGGACCCAGTACTTC | CSVGARGTQYF
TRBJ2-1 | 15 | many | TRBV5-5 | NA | TGTGCCAGCAGCTTGGACGCGGGACGCGTCAATGAGCAGTTCTTC | CASSLDAGRVNEQFF
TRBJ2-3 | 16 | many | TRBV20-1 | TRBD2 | TGCAGTGCTACCGCGGGACTAGGGACCCGCACAGATACGCAGTATTTT | CSATAGLGTRTDTQYF